These 26 T cell receptor beta chains share one sample of origin, sequenced in a study of CXCR3-negative and CXCR3-positive naive CD8 T cells. Libraries were UMI-labeled 5' RACE TRB cDNA. From its re-call of the 5' RACE reads, TCRdb lists each CDR3 protein once, without DNA. The sample table includes some 130,000 distinct CDR3 sequences. Material: naive CXCR3- CD8+ T cells from blood. Stated subset: CD45RO-CCR7+CD27+CD95- naive CD8+ T cells lacking CXCR3 (TNR3-). These receptors were obtained from a human donor in good health. Some clones in this sample may be carry-over from other donors' samples.

CDR3 sequence reads: CASSFGTGEETQYF. The J gene is TRBJ2-5, the V gene TRBV13; the D call from TCRdb, TRBD1, cannot be confirmed without DNA. Germline loops: CDR1 PRHDT, CDR2 FYEKMQ (reference sequence). The CDR3 sequence is 14 residues long.

V gene TRBV5-6 combines with J gene TRBJ1-6; TCRdb's D call of TRBD1 is untestable without DNA. CDR1 and CDR2 (germline): SGHDT, YYEEEE. This CDR3 comprises 15 residues. The CDR3 protein is CASSFGTGYNSPLHF.

The gene calls are TRBV28 and TRBJ2-1; TCRdb's D call, TRBD1, is unchecked because there is no DNA. CDR1 MDHEN and CDR2 SYDVKM come from the germline V gene. The CDR3 extends over 12 amino acids. CDR3 sequence: CASSLPGDEQFF.

The gene calls are TRBV28 and TRBJ1-1; the D gene TCRdb calls, TRBD1, cannot be checked with no DNA. Germline V gene sequence: CDR1 MDHEN, CDR2 SYDVKM. This CDR3 contains 15 residues. CDR3 in amino acids: CASSLAAGGGTEAFF.

The genes are TRBV27 and TRBJ1-1. This CDR3 comprises 14 residues. In germline, CDR1 is MNHEY, CDR2 SMNVEV (reference sequence). CDR3 protein: CASSLLGRNTEAFF.

The chain combines TRBV5-5 with TRBJ2-7; the D call from TCRdb, TRBD1, cannot be confirmed without DNA. Germline CDR1 SGHKS, CDR2 YYEKEE (reference sequence). This CDR3 is 14 amino acids long. CDR3 sequence reads: CASSWGDRSYEQYF.

The rearrangement uses TRBV29-1 and TRBJ2-5; TCRdb's assignment of TRBD2 cannot be checked, as there is no DNA. The CDR3 runs 14 residues. CDR1 and CDR2 (germline): SQVTM, ANQGSEA. CDR3 region: CSVEGGTLQETQYF.

The V gene is TRBV12-3 or TRBV12-4, the J gene TRBJ2-7. The CDR3 extends over 13 amino acids. CDR3 sequence reads: CASSLSSSYEQYF.

The rearrangement uses TRBV5-1 and TRBJ2-7; the TRBD1 assignment by TCRdb is unverifiable without DNA. This CDR3 is 16 amino acids long. Germline values: CDR1 SGHRS, CDR2 YFSETQ. The CDR3 sequence: CASSLDSGQGSYEQYF.

The chain combines TRBV5-1 with TRBJ2-1. The CDR3 sequence is 12 residues long. The germline V gene encodes CDR1 SGHRS and CDR2 YFSETQ. The CDR3 reads CASSQQYNEQFF.

This chain's CDR3 is CASSETSFKPGELFF. The chain combines TRBV2 with TRBJ2-2; TCRdb proposes TRBD2, but this gene call is untestable without DNA. The CDR3 is made up of 15 amino acids. Germline CDR1 reads SNHLY; CDR2 reads FYNNEI.

V gene TRBV12-3 or TRBV12-4 combines with J gene TRBJ2-1; the D call of TRBD1 rests on TCRdb alone, since no DNA is present to check it. The CDR3 contains 16 residues. The CDR3 spells CASRNYQGASYNEQFF.

This chain joins TRBV9 and TRBJ2-2; absent DNA, TCRdb's TRBD1 call cannot be checked. CDR3 length: 15 amino acids. Germline loops: CDR1 SGDLS, CDR2 YYNGEE. CDR3 sequence: CASSVEGQQTGELFF.

The chain links TRBV11-3 to TRBJ2-5; no DNA is available, so the TRBD1 call from TCRdb remains unchecked. The CDR3 runs to 15 residues. Germline lookup yields CDR1 SGHNT and CDR2 YENEEA. The CDR3 is CASSTPGQNQETQYF.

This sequence joins TRBV27 and TRBJ2-5; TCRdb reports TRBD1, a call that lacks DNA to check it against. The CDR3 has 12 amino acids. Germline V gives CDR1 MNHEY, CDR2 SMNVEV (reference sequence). CDR3 protein: CASSLDRETQYF.

The rearrangement links TRBV20-1 to TRBJ2-5; TCRdb outputs TRBD2, but without DNA this stays unchecked. The germline V gene has CDR1 DFQATT and CDR2 SNEGSKA (reference sequence). This CDR3 region has 16 residues. The CDR3 sequence: CSARGWTSGGKETQYF.

The chain couples TRBV7-6 to TRBJ2-5. Germline loops: CDR1 SGHVS, CDR2 FNYEAQ. The CDR3 extends over 16 amino acids. The CDR3 protein is CASSLAGRWATETQYF.

The gene calls are TRBV5-1 and TRBJ2-7; with no DNA, the TCRdb D assignment of TRBD1 cannot be verified. The germline V gene encodes CDR1 SGHRS and CDR2 YFSETQ. This CDR3 region has 15 residues. This chain's CDR3 is CASSLVWDRDYEQYF. The full variable domain, with the rest looked up from reference TRBV5-1 and TRBJ2-7, is KAGVTQTPRYLIKTRGQQVTLSCSPISGHRSVSWYQQTPGQGLQFLFEYFSETQRNKGNFPGRFSGRQFSNSRSEMNVSTLELGDSALYLCASSLVWDRDYEQYFGPGTRLTVT.

This rearrangement joins TRBV10-3 to TRBJ1-1; the D gene TCRdb calls, TRBD1, cannot be checked with no DNA. This CDR3 contains 16 residues. From germline, CDR1 is ENHRY and CDR2 SYGVKD. CDR3: CAISGPGQGTGPEAFF.

This chain links TRBV12-3 or TRBV12-4 with TRBJ2-1. This CDR3 region has 14 residues. This CDR3 reads CASSPDPIYNEQFF.

The chain couples TRBV7-6 to TRBJ2-7; TCRdb designates TRBD1, a call that cannot be tested without DNA. The CDR3 is made up of 15 amino acids. Looked up from germline, CDR1 is SGHVS and CDR2 is FNYEAQ. The CDR3 region is CASSLGDSTGAEQYF. The variable domain in full, with the rest retrieved from reference TRBV7-6 and TRBJ2-7, is GAGVSQSPRYKVTKRGQDVALRCDPISGHVSLYWYRQALGQGPEFLTYFNYEAQQDKSGLPNDRFSAERPEGSISTLTIQRTEQRDSAMYRCASSLGDSTGAEQYFGPGTRLTVT.

The gene calls are TRBV3-1 and TRBJ2-1; TCRdb lists TRBD1, though no DNA is available to test this call. The CDR3 length is 18 residues. Germline V gives CDR1 LGHDT, CDR2 YNNKEL (reference sequence). The CDR3 loop is CASSQDWGNGGPTVEQFF.

The V gene is TRBV12-3 or TRBV12-4, the J gene TRBJ2-1. The CDR3 loop spans 14 amino acids. CDR3 in amino acids: CASSLRVFDNEQFF.

The chain joins TRBV7-3 to TRBJ2-1; TCRdb proposes TRBD1, but this gene call is untestable without DNA. This CDR3 is built from 15 residues. The germline V gene has CDR1 SGHTA and CDR2 FQGTGA. This CDR3 reads CASSFGAPHYNEQFF.

The rearrangement uses TRBV25-1 and TRBJ1-6; checking the TCRdb D call of TRBD1 is not possible without DNA. The CDR3 is 14 residues long. The V gene's germline CDR1 is MGHDK and CDR2 SYGVNS. CDR3 sequence reads: CASSQDRANSPLHF.

The chain recombines TRBV29-1 with TRBJ2-2; TCRdb lists TRBD1, though no DNA is available to test this call. The CDR3 has 12 amino acids. The germline gives CDR1 SQVTM, CDR2 ANQGSEA. CDR3 protein: CVSPGEVVELFF.